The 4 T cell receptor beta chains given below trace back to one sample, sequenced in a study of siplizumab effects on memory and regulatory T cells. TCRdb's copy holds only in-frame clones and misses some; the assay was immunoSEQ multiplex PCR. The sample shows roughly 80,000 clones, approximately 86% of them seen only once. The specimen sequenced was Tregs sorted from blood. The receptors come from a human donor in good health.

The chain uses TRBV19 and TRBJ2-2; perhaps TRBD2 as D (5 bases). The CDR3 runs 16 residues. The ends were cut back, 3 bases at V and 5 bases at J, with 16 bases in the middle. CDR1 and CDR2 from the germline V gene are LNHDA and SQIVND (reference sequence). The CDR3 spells CASSILEGRVTGELFF. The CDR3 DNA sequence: TGTGCCAGTAGTATTTTAGAGGGTAGGGTGACCGGGGAGCTGTTTTTT.

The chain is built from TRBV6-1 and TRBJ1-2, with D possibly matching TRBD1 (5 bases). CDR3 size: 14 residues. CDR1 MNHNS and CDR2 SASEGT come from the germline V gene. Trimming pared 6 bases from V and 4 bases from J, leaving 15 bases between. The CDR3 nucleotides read TGTGCCAGCAGGGGCGTTGGGGACCGCTATGGCTACACCTTC. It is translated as CASRGVGDRYGYTF.

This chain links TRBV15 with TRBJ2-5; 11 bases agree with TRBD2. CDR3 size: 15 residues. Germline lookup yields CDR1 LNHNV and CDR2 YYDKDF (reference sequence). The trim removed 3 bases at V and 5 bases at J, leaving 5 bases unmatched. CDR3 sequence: CATSRGLAVWETQYF. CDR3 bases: TGTGCCACCAGCAGGGGACTAGCGGTTTGGGAGACCCAGTACTTC.

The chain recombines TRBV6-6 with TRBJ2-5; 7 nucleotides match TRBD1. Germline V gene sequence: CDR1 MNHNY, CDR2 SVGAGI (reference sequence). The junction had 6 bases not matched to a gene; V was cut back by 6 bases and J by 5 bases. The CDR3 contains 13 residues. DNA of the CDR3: TGTGCCAGCAGAAAGACAGGGTCGGAGACCCAGTACTTC. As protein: CASRKTGSETQYF.